These T cell receptor beta chains were read from a single sample in a study of T-cell memory formation after mild COVID-19. Using its own MiXCR run on the 5' RACE reads, TCRdb lists one record per CDR3 protein. This sample has hundreds of thousands of distinct CDR3 sequences, with 20% to 25% found just once. Input material: PBMCs or a T cell subset sorted from them (not recorded which). These receptor sequences come from an adult woman who had mild COVID-19 (a few samples of this study predate the infection). Cell type and time point are not known. Each CDR3 is given with its conserved first and last residue. A D gene is named only where the DNA matches it firmly. The size field is filled for only some rows; it gives once, few, many or a size class.

d_call j_call v_call clone_size cdr3_aa cdr3_nt
TRBD1 TRBJ1-2 TRBV7-8 - CASSFATGGNYGYTF TGTGCCAGCAGCTTTGCGACAGGGGGCAACTATGGCTACACCTTC
- TRBJ2-1 TRBV30 - CAWSSYAYEQFF TGTGCCTGGAGTTCGTATGCTTATGAGCAGTTCTTC
TRBD1 TRBJ1-1 TRBV15 - CATSRGTAEAFF TGTGCCACCAGCAGGGGGACAGCTGAAGCTTTCTTT
- TRBJ2-2 TRBV6-5 - CASSYGINTGELFF TGTGCCAGCAGTTACGGGATTAACACCGGGGAGCTGTTTTTT
- TRBJ2-3 TRBV7-2 few CASTRRSGSTDTQYF TGTGCCAGCACCCGTCGAAGCGGGAGCACAGATACGCAGTATTTT
- TRBJ2-7 TRBV12-5 once CASGLDEGPAYEQYF TGTGCTAGTGGTTTGGATGAGGGGCCAGCTTACGAGCAGTACTTC
TRBD2 TRBJ2-3 TRBV7-9 - CASSLGTSGPDTQYF TGTGCCAGCAGCTTAGGGACTAGCGGACCCGATACGCAGTATTTT
- TRBJ1-3 TRBV12-3/TRBV12-4 - CASSPHGGDSGNTIYF TGTGCCAGCAGTCCCCATGGTGGGGACTCTGGAAACACCATATATTTT
TRBD1 TRBJ2-7 TRBV7-6 many CASSLGQGDLYEQYF TGTGCCAGCAGCTTAGGACAGGGTGATCTCTACGAGCAGTACTTC
TRBD2 TRBJ2-3 TRBV3-1 - CASSQPRTSGRGDTQYF TGTGCCAGCAGCCAACCAAGGACTAGCGGGAGGGGAGATACGCAGTATTTT
TRBD2 TRBJ2-1 TRBV20-1 - CSARVSGITYNEQFF TGCAGTGCTAGAGTTAGCGGGATTACCTACAATGAGCAGTTCTTC
- TRBJ1-2 TRBV6-2/TRBV6-3 - CASSNQGDGYTF TGTGCCAGCAGTAACCAAGGGGATGGCTACACCTTC
TRBD2 TRBJ2-3 TRBV6-6 few CASSYSPGTSRNTQYF TGTGCCAGCAGTTACTCGCCTGGGACTAGCAGGAATACGCAGTATTTT
- TRBJ1-3 TRBV5-1 few CASSQARGGSGNTIYF TGCGCCAGCAGTCAAGCCAGGGGTGGATCGGGAAACACCATATATTTT
TRBD1 TRBJ2-5 TRBV7-3 - CASSLRAARDRVEETQYF TGTGCCAGCAGCTTAAGGGCCGCCCGGGACAGGGTAGAGGAGACCCAGTACTTC
- TRBJ1-6 TRBV30 - CAWCLGGLNSPLHF TGTGCCTGGTGTCTTGGGGGCCTAAATTCACCCCTCCACTTT
- TRBJ2-2 TRBV7-8 few CASSLDGQGSTGELFF TGTGCCAGCAGCTTAGATGGCCAGGGGTCCACCGGGGAGCTGTTTTTT
- TRBJ1-1 TRBV11-1 few CASSPPGRRKLFTEAFF TGTGCCAGCAGCCCTCCGGGTCGACGGAAGCTGTTTACTGAAGCTTTCTTT
- TRBJ2-2 TRBV7-9 - CASSRDGNTGELFF TGTGCCAGCAGCCGGGACGGGAACACCGGGGAGCTGTTTTTT
TRBD1 TRBJ1-6 TRBV19 few CASSIQGASPLHF TGTGCCAGTAGTATACAGGGGGCTTCACCCCTCCACTTT
- TRBJ1-1 TRBV2 - CASSDQGFTEAFF TGTGCCAGCAGTGACCAGGGTTTCACTGAAGCTTTCTTT
TRBD1 TRBJ2-2 TRBV6-5 - CASSYDGQGRGGELFF TGTGCCAGCAGTTACGATGGACAGGGACGGGGCGGGGAGCTGTTTTTT
TRBD2 TRBJ2-2 TRBV20-1 - CSAGGVANTGELFF TGCAGTGCTGGGGGGGTCGCGAACACCGGGGAGCTGTTTTTT
- TRBJ1-2 TRBV5-8 few CASSFGTSSYGYTF TGTGCCAGCAGCTTTGGGACCTCTAGCTATGGCTACACCTTC
- TRBJ1-2 TRBV20-1 - CSARTTGTFYGYTF TGCAGTGCTAGAACAACCGGGACATTCTATGGCTACACCTTC
- TRBJ1-1 TRBV5-1 many CASSYDGGNTEAFF TGCGCCAGCAGCTACGACGGGGGGAACACTGAAGCTTTCTTT
- TRBJ2-7 TRBV5-8 once CASSFSSGSYEQYF TGTGCCAGCAGCTTTAGTAGTGGCAGCTACGAGCAGTACTTC
- TRBJ1-1 TRBV5-5 few CASSLATGTEAFF TGTGCCAGCAGCTTGGCCACTGGGACTGAAGCTTTCTTT
- TRBJ2-7 TRBV6-5 - CASSMTGSTYEQYF TGTGCCAGCAGCATGACAGGCTCTACCTACGAGCAGTACTTC
- TRBJ2-2 TRBV2 - CASSEQGTGSLNTGELFF TGTGCCAGCAGTGAGCAGGGGACGGGCTCTTTGAACACCGGGGAGCTGTTTTTT
TRBD2 TRBJ2-3 TRBV20-1 - CSARVSGRPDTQYF TGCAGTGCTAGAGTTAGCGGGAGGCCAGATACGCAGTATTTT
TRBD1 TRBJ2-7 TRBV27 - CASSIGTGFYEQYF TGTGCCAGCAGTATAGGGACAGGATTCTACGAGCAGTACTTC
- TRBJ1-2 TRBV5-1 few CASSLGERYYGYTF TGCGCCAGCAGCTTAGGGGAGCGATACTATGGCTACACCTTC
- TRBJ2-3 TRBV30 - CAWRQPPGSSTDTQYF TGTGCCTGGAGACAACCCCCGGGAAGTAGCACAGATACGCAGTATTTT
- TRBJ2-3 TRBV5-5 few CASRDAWGAVSTDTQYF TGTGCCAGCAGGGATGCCTGGGGGGCAGTAAGCACAGATACGCAGTATTTT
- TRBJ1-3 TRBV5-1 once CASSLAGQKHSGNTIYF TGCGCCAGCAGCTTGGCCGGACAGAAGCACTCTGGAAACACCATATATTTT
TRBD2 TRBJ2-7 TRBV4-1 few CASSPGLDSYEQYF TGCGCCAGCAGCCCGGGACTAGATTCCTACGAGCAGTACTTC
- TRBJ1-1 TRBV7-2 many CASSLAQGNTEAFF TGTGCCAGCAGCTTAGCTCAGGGTAACACTGAAGCTTTCTTT
- TRBJ2-7 TRBV3-1 - CASSQAAGFYEQYF TGTGCCAGCAGCCAAGCTGCAGGGTTCTACGAGCAGTACTTC
TRBD2 TRBJ2-1 TRBV12-3/TRBV12-4 - CASSRLAGKQFF TGTGCCAGCAGCCGATTAGCGGGGAAGCAGTTCTTC
TRBD1 TRBJ2-1 TRBV7-9 - CASTEGTGYDHEQFF TGTGCCAGCACCGAAGGGACAGGGTATGATCATGAGCAGTTCTTC
- TRBJ1-1 TRBV25-1 - CASSEYKGENTEAFF TGTGCCAGCAGTGAATATAAGGGGGAGAACACTGAAGCTTTCTTT
- TRBJ2-1 TRBV7-2 few CASSMEHRVFSSEQFF TGTGCCAGCAGCATGGAGCACAGGGTTTTCTCGTCTGAGCAGTTCTTC
- TRBJ1-1 TRBV5-1 - CASSLGWGDTEAFF TGCGCCAGCAGCTTGGGATGGGGAGATACTGAAGCTTTCTTT
TRBD1 TRBJ2-2 TRBV9 - CASSVDAGGFSPGELFF TGTGCCAGCAGCGTAGATGCAGGGGGTTTCTCCCCCGGGGAGCTGTTTTTT
TRBD2 TRBJ2-7 TRBV6-6 few CASRIAGGSYEQYF TGTGCCAGCAGGATAGCGGGGGGATCCTACGAGCAGTACTTC
- TRBJ2-1 TRBV20-1 many CSAAEVGGTHNEQFF TGCAGTGCCGCAGAGGTGGGGGGCACTCACAATGAGCAGTTCTTC
TRBD1 TRBJ2-7 TRBV20-1 many CSARDGHRGHEQYF TGCAGTGCTAGAGATGGGCACAGGGGCCACGAGCAGTACTTC
TRBD1 TRBJ1-2 TRBV18 - CASSPSRTGIYGYTF TGTGCCAGCTCACCGTCCCGGACAGGGATCTATGGCTACACCTTC
- TRBJ2-2 TRBV7-9 - CASSLTPTGELFF TGTGCCAGCAGCCTGACACCCACCGGGGAGCTGTTTTTT
- TRBJ2-2 TRBV6-5 - CASSYRGAAAGELFF TGTGCCAGCAGTTATCGAGGGGCTGCTGCCGGGGAGCTGTTTTTT
- TRBJ2-3 TRBV20-1 few CSARERGGLQHTDTQYF TGCAGTGCTAGAGAACGAGGGGGACTCCAGCACACAGATACGCAGTATTTT